The 26 T cell receptor beta chains reported below all come from one sample, sequenced in a study of patients and donors after allogeneic stem cell transplantation. TCRdb processed the RT-PCR reads anew with MiXCR; each CDR3 protein has one entry. The sample comprises 800,000 to 1,000,000 distinct CDR3 sequences, about a sixth of which are singletons, and around 5.5% rests with the top ten. The sample was blood, either unsorted or a sorted T cell fraction (not recorded which). These receptors were taken from a human donor who was either an allogeneic HSCT recipient or a stem cell or donor lymphocyte infusion donor (not recorded which). It is not recorded whose cells these are; they may come from a transplant donor.

V usage is TRBV5-1 and J usage is TRBJ1-1; D is ambiguous. CDR1 and CDR2 from the germline V gene are SGHRS and YFSETQ. This CDR3 has 15 residues. V shed 0 bases and J shed 0 bases, with 9 bases lying between them. In DNA form, the CDR3 reads TGCGCCAGCAGCTTGGTCAGAACCATGAACACTGAAGCTTTCTTT. This translates into CASSLVRTMNTEAFF.

This clonotype was seen only a few times. This chain joins TRBV30 and TRBJ2-3; a weak D match, TRBD2 (6 bases). The CDR3 extends over 14 amino acids. Trimming pared 1 base from V and 1 base from J, leaving 9 bases between. CDR1 and CDR2 (germline): GTSNPN, SVGIG (reference sequence). For the CDR3, the DNA is TGTGCCTGGAGTGGCGGGACTGGCACAGATACGCAGTATTTT. Its protein is CAWSGGTGTDTQYF.

The rearrangement links TRBV6-1 to TRBJ2-7, with no clear D. V lost 4 bases, J lost 0 bases, and 10 bases lay in between. CDR1 and CDR2 from the germline V gene are MNHNS and SASEGT. The CDR3 has 14 residues. The CDR3 DNA reads TGTGCCAGCAGTGTCAAGAGTACCTCCTACGAGCAGTACTTC. Encoded protein: CASSVKSTSYEQYF.

Ten or more counts support this clonotype. V and J are TRBV5-1 and TRBJ1-5; no clear D gene. Trimming took off 5 bases at V and 7 bases at J, with 13 bases between the two ends. The CDR3 is 13 residues long. Germline lookup yields CDR1 SGHRS and CDR2 YFSETQ. This CDR3 reads CASSLEGTQPQHF. The CDR3 region has the DNA TGCGCCAGCAGTCTTGAGGGAACCCAGCCCCAGCATTTT. The whole variable domain, remainder taken from reference TRBV5-1 and TRBJ1-5, is KAGVTQTPRYLIKTRGQQVTLSCSPISGHRSVSWYQQTPGQGLQFLFEYFSETQRNKGNFPGRFSGRQFSNSRSEMNVSTLELGDSALYLCASSLEGTQPQHFGDGTRLSIL.

This chain joins TRBV20-1 and TRBJ1-5; D is ambiguous. Germline V gene lookup returns CDR1 DFQATT and CDR2 SNEGSKA (reference sequence). CDR3 length: 14 residues. The V end lost 2 bases, the J end lost 3 bases, and 11 bases lay between the germline ends. CDR3 DNA sequence: TGCAGTGCTAGAAGAACAGCTCTCAATCAGCCCCAGCATTTT. This codes for CSARRTALNQPQHF.

This clonotype was seen many times. V usage is TRBV11-1 and J usage is TRBJ2-5; D gene unclear. V gave up 5 bases and J gave up 5 bases, with 9 bases separating them. The CDR3 contains 12 residues. Per germline, CDR1 SGHAT and CDR2 FQDESV (reference sequence). The CDR3 nucleotides read TGTGCCAGCAGCCGAAAAGGGGAGACCCAGTACTTC. It translates to CASSRKGETQYF.

Many counts were recorded for this clonotype. The chain has TRBV12-3 or TRBV12-4 and TRBJ1-3; D unresolved. The V and J ends lost 6 bases and 3 bases respectively, with 18 bases between them. The CDR3 is 16 amino acids. Written as DNA, the CDR3 is TGTGCCAGCAGCCCTACTCCGCGAGTCGGTGGAAACACCATATATTTT. Its translation is CASSPTPRVGGNTIYF.

This chain links TRBV20-1 with TRBJ2-1; D uncertain. The CDR3 sequence is 14 residues long. Germline CDR1 and CDR2: DFQATT and SNEGSKA (reference sequence). Trimming cost V 0 bases and J 1 base, with 7 bases left between them. The CDR3 loop is CSARDSASYNEQFF. CDR3 sequence (DNA): TGCAGTGCTAGAGATTCCGCTTCCTACAATGAGCAGTTCTTC.

This clonotype was seen ten or more times. V usage is TRBV5-1 and J usage is TRBJ1-1; 10 nucleotides line up with TRBD1. This CDR3 has 16 residues. Unmatched junction bases numbered 10, after V lost 3 bases and J lost 5 bases. Germline-derived CDR1 and CDR2 are SGHRS and YFSETQ. The CDR3 reads CASSSGTGAVDTEAFF. CDR3 DNA sequence: TGCGCCAGCAGCTCCGGGACAGGGGCGGTTGATACTGAAGCTTTCTTT.

The CDR3 DNA is TGTGCCACCAGCAGAGATAGAGTCGAGACCCAGTACTTC. Residues: CATSRDRVETQYF. This rearrangement joins TRBV15 to TRBJ2-5; no reliable D call. The germline CDR1 and CDR2 sequences are LNHNV and YYDKDF (reference sequence). The CDR3 runs to 13 residues. Trimming pared 0 bases from V and 5 bases from J, leaving 7 bases between.

The gene calls are TRBV5-1 and TRBJ2-2; no clear D. The V gene's germline CDR1 is SGHRS and CDR2 YFSETQ. This CDR3 is 15 amino acids long. Deletions cut 4 bases from V and 1 base from J, with 11 bases between. In DNA form, the CDR3 reads TGCGCCAGCAGCCTCGCCTTGGAGAACACCGGGGAGCTGTTTTTT. Its translation is CASSLALENTGELFF.

This rearrangement joins TRBV2 to TRBJ2-2; TRBD2 agrees at 7 bases. CDR3 length equals 13 residues. Germline V CDR1 and CDR2: SNHLY, FYNNEI. The J segment lost 4 bases and the V segment lost 11 bases, leaving 7 bases of the junction unmatched. CDR3: CAGKRGSTGELFF. Written as DNA, the CDR3 is TGTGCCGGGAAGCGGGGATCCACCGGGGAGCTGTTTTTT.

This chain's CDR3 is CASRPNQGLGQPQHF. The CDR3 DNA sequence: TGTGCCAGCAGACCAAATCAGGGGTTGGGTCAGCCCCAGCATTTT. J is TRBJ1-5 and V is TRBV27, with a tentative D call TRBD1 (6 bases). This CDR3 comprises 15 residues. The V gene's germline CDR1 is MNHEY and CDR2 SMNVEV (reference sequence). Trimming took 6 bases from V and 6 from J, leaving 18 bases between them.

The chain's CDR3 is CASSLRGAAGNTIYF. CDR3 nucleotide sequence: TGCGCCAGCAGCTTGCGGGGGGCTGCAGGAAACACCATATATTTT. The chain has TRBV5-1 and TRBJ1-3, with D possibly matching TRBD1 (6 bases). This CDR3 contains 15 residues. Germline V gene data show CDR1 as SGHRS and CDR2 as YFSETQ. Trimming removed 1 base from V and 4 bases from J, with 12 bases in between.

This chain uses TRBV7-3 with TRBJ1-3; D uncertain. The CDR3 is 14 residues long. V was trimmed by 3 bases and J by 2 bases, leaving 8 bases between them. Germline CDR1 reads SGHTA; CDR2 reads FQGTGA. The CDR3 is CASSLAVPGNTIYF. CDR3 bases: TGTGCCAGCAGCTTGGCAGTTCCTGGAAACACCATATATTTT.

This clonotype has a handful of counts. The chain carries TRBV3-1 and TRBJ2-3; 8 nucleotides line up with TRBD2. After removal of 1 base from V and 5 bases from J, the junction contained 8 bases not matched to a gene. The CDR3 spans 16 residues. Germline assignment: CDR1 LGHDT and CDR2 YNNKEL (reference sequence). CDR3 sequence (DNA): TGTGCCAGCAGCCAAGTGCGGCGGGGGGTGGAAGATACGCAGTATTTT. This translates into CASSQVRRGVEDTQYF.

This clonotype occurred a few times. The chain uses TRBV7-6 and TRBJ1-1, with TRBD1 identical over 8 bases. Germline V lookup: CDR1 SGHVS, CDR2 FNYEAQ. The CDR3 covers 17 residues. V was clipped by 5 bases and J by 1 base; unmatched bases: 12. The CDR3 DNA reads as TGTGCCAGCAGCCTGGCCTACAGGGGGAGGAAGAACACTGAAGCTTTCTTT. It yields the protein CASSLAYRGRKNTEAFF.

V usage is TRBV7-3 and J usage is TRBJ2-3; no clear D. Trimming cost V 0 bases and J 5 bases, with 6 bases left between them. The CDR3 totals 13 residues. Germline CDR1 reads SGHTA; CDR2 reads FQGTGA. The CDR3 nucleotides are TGTGCCAGCAGCTTAACCCATCTAGATACGCAGTATTTT. Residues: CASSLTHLDTQYF.

This chain links TRBV12-3 or TRBV12-4 with TRBJ1-5; D is unresolved. With 3 bases removed from V and 1 base from J, the gap between germline ends came to 7 bases. There are 14 residues in the CDR3. Here the CDR3 reads CASSFTRSNQPQHF. CDR3 nucleotides: TGTGCCAGCAGTTTTACCAGGAGCAATCAGCCCCAGCATTTT.

This clonotype was detected a few times. This rearrangement joins TRBV5-1 to TRBJ1-1, with D unresolved. Germline V gene data show CDR1 as SGHRS and CDR2 as YFSETQ. The CDR3 loop spans 14 amino acids. The V and J ends lost 0 bases and 6 bases respectively, with 12 bases between them. CDR3 nucleotide sequence: TGCGCCAGCAGCTTGGCCGGGAGCGAGTCTGAAGCTTTCTTT. This encodes CASSLAGSESEAFF.

The rearrangement uses TRBV20-1 and TRBJ1-6, with 8 bases fitting TRBD1. The CDR3 totals 19 residues. The J segment lost 0 bases and the V segment lost 0 bases, leaving 10 bases of the junction unmatched. The V gene's germline CDR1 is DFQATT and CDR2 SNEGSKA (reference sequence). This chain's CDR3 is CSARDRWDRSSSYNSPLHF. The CDR3 DNA reads as TGCAGTGCTAGAGATCGCTGGGACAGGTCGAGCTCCTATAATTCACCCCTCCACTTT.

This clonotype came up a few times. This chain joins TRBV29-1 and TRBJ2-4; D call uncertain. Germline assignment: CDR1 SQVTM and CDR2 ANQGSEA. The CDR3 consists of 13 residues. The V end lost 1 base, the J end lost 4 bases, and 8 bases lay between the germline ends. Here the CDR3 DNA reads TGCAGCGTTGAAGTAGGGCTTAAAAACATTCAGTACTTC. Translating it yields CSVEVGLKNIQYF.

This clonotype was seen a few times. The chain couples TRBV18 to TRBJ2-1; 15 bases are a match to TRBD2. Germline V gene lookup returns CDR1 KGHSH and CDR2 LQKENI. V was pared by 3 bases and J by 14 bases, with 8 bases of the junction left unmatched. This CDR3 contains 15 residues. CDR3 sequence: CASSPEGLAGGWEFF. The CDR3 nucleotides read TGTGCCAGCTCACCCGAGGGACTAGCGGGAGGCTGGGAGTTCTTC.

This clonotype has a handful of counts. CDR3 sequence reads: CAEQPRGTGQETQYF. CDR3 DNA sequence: TGTGCCGAGCAACCCCGGGGGACGGGGCAAGAGACCCAGTACTTC. The V and J genes are TRBV25-1 and TRBJ2-5, with D perhaps TRBD2 (6 bases). Germline-derived CDR1 and CDR2 are MGHDK and SYGVNS. This CDR3 region has 15 residues. V was pared by 11 bases and J by 2 bases, with 21 bases between.

The rearrangement links TRBV29-1 to TRBJ1-1; D not certain. The CDR3 covers 11 residues. Germline V gene data show CDR1 as SQVTM and CDR2 as ANQGSEA. The V end was cut by 4 bases, the J end by 8 bases, with 11 bases between. CDR3 amino acids: CSVGRSPEAFF. DNA of the CDR3: TGCAGCGTTGGCCGTAGTCCCGAAGCTTTCTTT.

In this sample, this clonotype turned up a few times. The chain uses TRBV6-2 or TRBV6-3 and TRBJ2-3; D unclear. This CDR3 is 14 amino acids long. Trimming took off 4 bases at V and 1 base at J, with 9 bases between the two ends. Per germline, CDR1 MNHEY and CDR2 SVGEGT. The CDR3 is CASSSRRGTDTQYF. CDR3 coding DNA: TGTGCCAGCAGTTCTCGAAGGGGCACAGATACGCAGTATTTT.